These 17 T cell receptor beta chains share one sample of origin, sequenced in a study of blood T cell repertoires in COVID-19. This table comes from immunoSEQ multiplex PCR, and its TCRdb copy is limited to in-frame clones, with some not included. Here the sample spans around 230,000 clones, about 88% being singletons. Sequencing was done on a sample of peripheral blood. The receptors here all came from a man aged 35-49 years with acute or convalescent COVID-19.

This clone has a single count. CDR3 protein: CASSQGSQEAFF. CDR3 DNA sequence: TGCGCCAGCAGTCAAGGTTCACAGGAAGCTTTCTTT. The chain employs TRBV23-1 and TRBJ1-1; D not certain. TRBV23-1 belongs to the ORF category, with a function that is uncertain. V lost 2 bases and J 8 bases, leaving 9 bases between the germline ends. The CDR3 loop spans 12 amino acids.

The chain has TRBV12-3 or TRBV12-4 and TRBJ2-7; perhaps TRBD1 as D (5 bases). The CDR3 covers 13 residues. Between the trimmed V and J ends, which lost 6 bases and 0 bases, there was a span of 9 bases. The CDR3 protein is CASRPGYSYEQYF. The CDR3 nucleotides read TGTGCCAGCAGGCCAGGGTACTCCTACGAGCAGTACTTC.

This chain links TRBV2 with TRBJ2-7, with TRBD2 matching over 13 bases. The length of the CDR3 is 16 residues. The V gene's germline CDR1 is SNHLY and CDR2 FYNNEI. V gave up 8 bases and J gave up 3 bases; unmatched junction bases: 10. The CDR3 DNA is TGTGCCAGCTATCCGACTAGCGGGGGGAACGACTACGAGCAGTACTTC. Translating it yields CASYPTSGGNDYEQYF.

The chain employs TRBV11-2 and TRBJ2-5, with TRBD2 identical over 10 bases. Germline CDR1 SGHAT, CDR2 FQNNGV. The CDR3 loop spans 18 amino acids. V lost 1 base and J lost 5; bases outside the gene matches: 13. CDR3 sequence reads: CASSLVLAGEVNRETQYF. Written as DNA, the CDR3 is TGTGCCAGCAGCTTAGTCCTAGCGGGGGAGGTCAATCGGGAGACCCAGTACTTC.

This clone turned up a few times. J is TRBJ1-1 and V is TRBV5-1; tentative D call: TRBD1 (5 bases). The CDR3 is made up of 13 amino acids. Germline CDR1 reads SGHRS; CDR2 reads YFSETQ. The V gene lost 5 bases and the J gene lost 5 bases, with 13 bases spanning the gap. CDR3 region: CASRSEGRTEAFF. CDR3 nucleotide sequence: TGCGCCAGCAGATCTGAGGGGAGGACTGAAGCTTTCTTT.

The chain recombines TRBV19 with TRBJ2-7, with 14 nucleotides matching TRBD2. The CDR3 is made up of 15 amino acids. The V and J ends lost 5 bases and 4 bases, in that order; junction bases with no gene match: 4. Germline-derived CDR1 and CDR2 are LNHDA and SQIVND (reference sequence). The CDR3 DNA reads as TGTGCCAGTAGTGACCGGACTAGCGGGAGGTACGAGCAGTACTTC. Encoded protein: CASSDRTSGRYEQYF.

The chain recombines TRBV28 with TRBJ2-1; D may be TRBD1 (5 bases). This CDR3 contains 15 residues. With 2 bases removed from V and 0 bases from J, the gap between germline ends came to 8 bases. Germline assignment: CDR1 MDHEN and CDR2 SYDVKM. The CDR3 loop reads CASSLPGPSYNEQFF. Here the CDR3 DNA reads TGTGCCAGCAGTTTACCAGGGCCCTCCTACAATGAGCAGTTCTTC.

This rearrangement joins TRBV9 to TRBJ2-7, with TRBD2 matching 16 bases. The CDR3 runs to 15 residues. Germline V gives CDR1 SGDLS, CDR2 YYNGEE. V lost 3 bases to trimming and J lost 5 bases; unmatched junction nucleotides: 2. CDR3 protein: CASSAGLAGGHEQYF. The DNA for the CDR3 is TGTGCCAGCAGCGCGGGACTAGCGGGAGGGCACGAGCAGTACTTC.

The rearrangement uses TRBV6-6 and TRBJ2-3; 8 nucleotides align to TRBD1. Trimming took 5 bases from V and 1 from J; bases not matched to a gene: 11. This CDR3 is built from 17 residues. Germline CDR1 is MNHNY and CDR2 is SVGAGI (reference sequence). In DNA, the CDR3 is TGTGCCAGCAGTCGGACACAGGGGGAAAAAGGCACAGATACGCAGTATTTT. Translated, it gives CASSRTQGEKGTDTQYF.

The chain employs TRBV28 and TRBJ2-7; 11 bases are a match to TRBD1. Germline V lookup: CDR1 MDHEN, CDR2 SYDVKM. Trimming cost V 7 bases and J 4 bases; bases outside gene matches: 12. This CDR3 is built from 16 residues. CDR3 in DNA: TGTGCCAGCACCTCTTCGATAGGACAGGGGGCTTACGAGCAGTACTTC. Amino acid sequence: CASTSSIGQGAYEQYF.

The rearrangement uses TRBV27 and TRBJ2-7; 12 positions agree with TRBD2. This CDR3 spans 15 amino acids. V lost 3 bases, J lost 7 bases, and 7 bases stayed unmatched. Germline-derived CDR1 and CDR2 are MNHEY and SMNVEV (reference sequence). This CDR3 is CASSFLAGGPGEQYF. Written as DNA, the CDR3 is TGTGCCAGCAGTTTCCTAGCGGGAGGGCCGGGAGAGCAGTACTTC.

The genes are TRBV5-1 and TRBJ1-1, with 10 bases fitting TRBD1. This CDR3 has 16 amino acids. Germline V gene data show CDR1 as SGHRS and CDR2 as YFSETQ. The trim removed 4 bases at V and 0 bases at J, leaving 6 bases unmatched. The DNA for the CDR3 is TGCGCCAGCAGCCCGGGACAGGGGCTCATGAACACTGAAGCTTTCTTT. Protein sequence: CASSPGQGLMNTEAFF.

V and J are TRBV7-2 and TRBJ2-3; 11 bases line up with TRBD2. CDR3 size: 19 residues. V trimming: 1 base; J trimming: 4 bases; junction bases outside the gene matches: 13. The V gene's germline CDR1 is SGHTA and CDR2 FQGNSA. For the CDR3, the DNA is TGTGCCAGCAGCTTAGAATCCCGTCTAGCGGGGGGTTCAGCAGATACGCAGTATTTT. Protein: CASSLESRLAGGSADTQYF.

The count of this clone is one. The CDR3 region has the DNA TGTGCCACCAGTGATTTTGGGTCTAGCGGGGAGATGGCCCAGTACTTC. Its protein product is CATSDFGSSGEMAQYF. The chain links TRBV24-1 to TRBJ2-5, with TRBD2 identical over 9 bases. The CDR3 spans 16 residues. The junction had 11 bases not matched to a gene; V was cut back by 1 base and J by 9 bases. Germline V gene sequence: CDR1 KGHDR, CDR2 SFDVKD.

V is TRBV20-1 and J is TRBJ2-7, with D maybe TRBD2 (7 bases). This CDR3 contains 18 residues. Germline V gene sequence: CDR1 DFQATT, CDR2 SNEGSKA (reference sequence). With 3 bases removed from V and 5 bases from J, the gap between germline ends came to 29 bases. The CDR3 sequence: CSASMGAGGSGGTHEQYF. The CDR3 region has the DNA TGCAGTGCTAGTATGGGGGCTGGCGGGAGTGGGGGGACCCACGAGCAGTACTTC.

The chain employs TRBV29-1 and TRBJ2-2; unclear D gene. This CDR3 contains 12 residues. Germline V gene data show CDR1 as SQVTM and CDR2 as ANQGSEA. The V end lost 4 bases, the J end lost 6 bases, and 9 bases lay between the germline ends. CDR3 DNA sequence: TGCAGCGTTGGCCGTGGCCCCGGGGAGCTGTTTTTT. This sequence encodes CSVGRGPGELFF.

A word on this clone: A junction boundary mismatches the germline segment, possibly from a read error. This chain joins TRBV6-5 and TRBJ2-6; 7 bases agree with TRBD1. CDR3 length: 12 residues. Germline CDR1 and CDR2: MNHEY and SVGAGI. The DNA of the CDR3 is TGCGGTACAGGGGCTGGGGCCAACGTCCTGACTTTC. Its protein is CGTGAGANVLTF.